This is a list of T cell receptor beta chains from one sample in a study of T cells in Graves' hyperthyroidism and ophthalmopathy. In TCRdb, the multiplex PCR reads were re-called with MiXCR into one record per CDR3 protein. Of some 400,000 distinct CDR3 sequences in the sample, 13% were seen once. Sequencing used blood. These receptors were taken from a man aged 30-40 years with Graves' hyperthyroidism that later progressed to Graves' ophthalmopathy. CDR3s include the opening cysteine and the closing phenylalanine or tryptophan. A D gene is named only where the DNA matches it firmly. Not all rows give a size; the values are once, few, many and, for expanded clones, a class.

clone size	D gene	V gene	J gene	CDR3 DNA	CDR3 protein
many	-	TRBV24-1	TRBJ2-3	TGTGCCACCAGTAGTTCAGGTAGCACAGATACGCAGTATTTT	CATSSSGSTDTQYF
many	-	TRBV28	TRBJ1-6	TGTGCCAGCAGTGCAAATTCACCCCTCCACTTT	CASSANSPLHF
many	-	TRBV7-9	TRBJ2-7	TGTGCCAGCAGCTCGGACCTTTACGAGCAGTACTTC	CASSSDLYEQYF
few	-	TRBV5-1	TRBJ2-2	TGCGCCAGCAGCGGGGTTAACTACACCGGGGAGCTGTTTTTT	CASSGVNYTGELFF
few	TRBD2	TRBV9	TRBJ2-2	TGTGCCAGCAGCCCATGGACTAGCGGGGTATCAACCGGGGAGCTGTTTTTT	CASSPWTSGVSTGELFF
few	TRBD1	TRBV27	TRBJ2-4	TGTGCCAGCAGTAACTTGGGACAGCGGTACCTTCAGTACTTC	CASSNLGQRYLQYF
few	-	TRBV28	TRBJ2-5	TGTGCCAGCAGTTTCGGACAGTCGGGCCAGTACTTC	CASSFGQSGQYF
many	TRBD2	TRBV29-1	TRBJ2-5	TGCAGCGTTGAAGATCTACTAGCGGGGGTAGGAGAGACCCAGTACTTC	CSVEDLLAGVGETQYF
-	-	TRBV18	TRBJ1-2	TGTGCCAGCTCACCACCGAGCCCGGGGGGCTATGGCTACACCTTC	CASSPPSPGGYGYTF
many	TRBD2	TRBV7-9	TRBJ2-3	TGTGCCAGCAGCTTAGTACTAGCGGGGAACACGCAGTATTTT	CASSLVLAGNTQYF
-	-	TRBV27	TRBJ1-5	TGTGCCAGCAGTTCGGGGACACGGCCCCAGCATTTT	CASSSGTRPQHF
few	TRBD1	TRBV15	TRBJ1-5	TGTGCCACCAGCAGAGTTACAGGGGCACAGCCCCAGCATTTT	CATSRVTGAQPQHF
many	-	TRBV20-1	TRBJ1-3	TGCAGTGCCGTTATCCGGAGCTCTGGAAACACCATATATTTT	CSAVIRSSGNTIYF
many	-	TRBV3-1	TRBJ1-1	TGTGCCAGCAGCCAAGAAAGGCAGGGGTGGGGGAACACTGAAGCTTTCTTT	CASSQERQGWGNTEAFF
many	-	TRBV19	TRBJ1-5	TGTGCCAGTAGTAATCGGAGGGATCTGCGCAATCAGCCCCAGCATTTT	CASSNRRDLRNQPQHF
-	-	TRBV5-1	TRBJ2-3	TGCGCCAGCAGCCCGTCAGGGCCAGCGGCGGGCACAGATACGCAGTATTTT	CASSPSGPAAGTDTQYF
many	-	TRBV20-1	TRBJ2-5	TGCAGTGCTAGAGATAGCCGGGGGAATGGGGAGACCCAGTACTTC	CSARDSRGNGETQYF
many	-	TRBV30	TRBJ1-1	TGTGCCTGGAGCTCAGGGCTTCGAGCTTTCTTT	CAWSSGLRAFF
-	TRBD2	TRBV5-1	TRBJ2-7	TGCGCCAGCAGCTCTAGCGGGGGGGCCGAGCAGTACTTC	CASSSSGGAEQYF
medium-sized	-	TRBV28	TRBJ1-2	TGTGCCAGCAGTTTCAAATTACAGGCACCAAAGGGCATTGGCTACACCTTC	CASSFKLQAPKGIGYTF
-	-	TRBV6-1	TRBJ1-5	TGTGCCAGCAGTGAAGAGTCACAACATCAGCCCCAGCATTTT	CASSEESQHQPQHF
few	-	TRBV12-3/TRBV12-4	TRBJ2-7	TGTGCCAGCAGTTTGTATATCCACGAGCAGTACTTC	CASSLYIHEQYF
-	-	TRBV5-6	TRBJ1-2	TGTGCCAGCAGCTTGGTGGACGGAACTAACTATGGCTACACCTTC	CASSLVDGTNYGYTF
many	-	TRBV3-1	TRBJ1-2	TGTGCCAGCAGCCAAGATGAGAGGGATAGCTATGGCTACACCTTC	CASSQDERDSYGYTF
few	TRBD2	TRBV20-1	TRBJ2-5	TGCAGTGCGCCGACTAGCGGGGAGACCCAGTACTTC	CSAPTSGETQYF
many	-	TRBV10-3	TRBJ1-2	TGTGCCATCAGTAATCAGGGGAAGTACACCTTC	CAISNQGKYTF
many	-	TRBV2	TRBJ1-1	TGTGCCAGCACAGTGGGGACACAGAACACTGAAGCTTTCTTT	CASTVGTQNTEAFF
many	-	TRBV9	TRBJ2-2	TGTGCCAGCAGCGGCGACACCGGGGAGCTGTTTTTT	CASSGDTGELFF
many	-	TRBV5-1	TRBJ1-2	TGCGCCAGCAGCTTGTCCAGTTATGGCTACACCTTC	CASSLSSYGYTF
few	-	TRBV29-1	TRBJ2-7	TGCAGCGTTGAACCGGGGGGCGCGAATTACGAGCAGTACTTC	CSVEPGGANYEQYF
-	-	TRBV5-1	TRBJ2-3	TGCGCCAGCAGCTTCCCTGCTAGCTTGTCAGATACGCAGTATTTT	CASSFPASLSDTQYF
many	-	TRBV28	TRBJ1-3	TGTGCCAGCAGTCGGGAGTTAGGAAACACCATATATTTT	CASSRELGNTIYF
many	TRBD2	TRBV27	TRBJ2-3	TGTGCCAGCAGTTTCGGGACTAGCGGGGCCACAGATACGCAGTATTTT	CASSFGTSGATDTQYF
many	TRBD2	TRBV28	TRBJ2-5	TGTGCCAGCAAACTCGCTGGGACTATAGGGACCCAGTACTTC	CASKLAGTIGTQYF
many	-	TRBV12-3/TRBV12-4	TRBJ2-7	TGTGCCAGCAGCTCCAGGGTCTACGAGCAGTACTTC	CASSSRVYEQYF
-	TRBD2	TRBV20-1	TRBJ2-2	TGCAGTGCTGGAGGGACTAGCGGGGGGGACACCGGGGAGCTGTTTTTT	CSAGGTSGGDTGELFF
few	TRBD2	TRBV5-4	TRBJ2-5	TGTGCCAGCAGCTTGTGGGGGGGCCAAGAGACCCAGTACTTC	CASSLWGGQETQYF
many	TRBD2	TRBV27	TRBJ2-1	TGTGCCAGCAGTTTACGTCAGAGCAGCGGGGTCTACAATGAGCAGTTCTTC	CASSLRQSSGVYNEQFF
-	-	TRBV5-1	TRBJ2-5	TGCGCCAGCAGCCCCGGGCGGGGCGATCAAGAGACCCAGTACTTC	CASSPGRGDQETQYF
many	TRBD1	TRBV11-2	TRBJ2-7	TGTGCCAGCAGCCCCAGGACAGGGCCCTACGAGCAGTACTTC	CASSPRTGPYEQYF
many	-	TRBV27	TRBJ1-5	TGTGCCAGCAGTTTATCATTCAATCAGCCCCAGCATTTT	CASSLSFNQPQHF
many	-	TRBV9	TRBJ1-4	TGTGCCAGCAGCGTGGGTTTCGTTACCAATGAAAAACTGTTTTTT	CASSVGFVTNEKLFF
few	TRBD1	TRBV19	TRBJ2-1	TGTGCCAGTAGCCGACAGGGTAGTTTCGATGAGCAGTTCTTC	CASSRQGSFDEQFF
-	-	TRBV4-1	TRBJ1-5	TGCGCCAGCAGCCAAAATATCGGGCTTAGCAATCAGCCCCAGCATTTT	CASSQNIGLSNQPQHF
many	TRBD1	TRBV9	TRBJ1-1	TGTGCCAGCAGCGTAGGGAGACAGGGGGGAGCTTTCTTT	CASSVGRQGGAFF
-	-	TRBV11-2	TRBJ2-7	TGTGCCAGCAGCACCCTTCTTATACGACAAGGGAACCCCTACGAGCAGTACTTC	CASSTLLIRQGNPYEQYF
few	-	TRBV10-3	TRBJ1-6	TGTGCCATCAGTGAGGGGAATTCACCCCTCCACTTT	CAISEGNSPLHF
-	-	TRBV4-2	TRBJ2-2	TGTGCCAGCAGCCAAGATTACGGGGAGCTGTTTTTT	CASSQDYGELFF
many	TRBD1	TRBV27	TRBJ1-2	TGTGCCAGCAGTTTAAGAGGACAGGGATTCGGCTACACCTTC	CASSLRGQGFGYTF
few	-	TRBV20-1	TRBJ2-4	TGCAGTGCTAGAGATCTTCGGGGGACGCGAAACATTCAGTACTTC	CSARDLRGTRNIQYF
many	-	TRBV11-2	TRBJ1-1	TGTGCCAGCAGCACAACAGGGAGCACTGAAGCTTTCTTT	CASSTTGSTEAFF
many	TRBD2	TRBV9	TRBJ2-3	TGTGCCAGCAGCCCGAGGACTAGCGGGGACCCACGGGGGACGCAGTATTTT	CASSPRTSGDPRGTQYF
-	-	TRBV6-7	TRBJ1-6	TGTGCCAGCAGTTACTCCGGCCGTTGGGGCCGCCGGGAGGATTCACCCCTCCACTTT	CASSYSGRWGRREDSPLHF